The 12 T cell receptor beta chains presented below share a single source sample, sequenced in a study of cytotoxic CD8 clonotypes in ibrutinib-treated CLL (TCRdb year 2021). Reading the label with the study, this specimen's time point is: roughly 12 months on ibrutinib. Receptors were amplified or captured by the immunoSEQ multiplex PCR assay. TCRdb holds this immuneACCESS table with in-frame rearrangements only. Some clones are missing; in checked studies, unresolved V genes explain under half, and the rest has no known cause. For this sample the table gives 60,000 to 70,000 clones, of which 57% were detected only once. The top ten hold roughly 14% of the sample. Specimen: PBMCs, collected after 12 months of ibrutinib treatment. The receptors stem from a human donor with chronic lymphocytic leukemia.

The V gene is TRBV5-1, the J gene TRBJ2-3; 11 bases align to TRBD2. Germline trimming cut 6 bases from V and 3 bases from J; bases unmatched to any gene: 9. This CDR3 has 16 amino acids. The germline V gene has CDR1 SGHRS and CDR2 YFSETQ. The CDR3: CASTPASGGRTDTQYF. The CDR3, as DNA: TGCGCCAGCACCCCGGCTAGCGGGGGGAGGACAGATACGCAGTATTTT.

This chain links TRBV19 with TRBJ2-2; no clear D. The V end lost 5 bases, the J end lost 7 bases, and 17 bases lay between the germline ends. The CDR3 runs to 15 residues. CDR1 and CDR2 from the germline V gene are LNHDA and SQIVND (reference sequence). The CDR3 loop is CASSPTGSASGELFF. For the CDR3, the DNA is TGTGCCAGTAGTCCGACGGGTAGTGCGAGCGGGGAGCTGTTTTTT.

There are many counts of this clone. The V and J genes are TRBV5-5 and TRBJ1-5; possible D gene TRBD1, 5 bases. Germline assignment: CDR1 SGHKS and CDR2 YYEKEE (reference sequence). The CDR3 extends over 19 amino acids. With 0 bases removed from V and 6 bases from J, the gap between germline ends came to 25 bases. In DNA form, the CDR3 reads TGTGCCAGCAGCTTGGCCCTTCTTCCGGGACTAAAGGGTATTCAGCCCCAGCATTTT. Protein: CASSLALLPGLKGIQPQHF.

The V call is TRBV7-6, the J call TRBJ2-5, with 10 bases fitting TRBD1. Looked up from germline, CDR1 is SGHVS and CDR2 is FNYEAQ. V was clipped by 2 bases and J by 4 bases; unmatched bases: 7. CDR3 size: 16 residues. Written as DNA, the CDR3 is TGTGCCAGCAGCTTAATACCGGGACAGGGGCCAGAGACCCAGTACTTC. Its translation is CASSLIPGQGPETQYF.

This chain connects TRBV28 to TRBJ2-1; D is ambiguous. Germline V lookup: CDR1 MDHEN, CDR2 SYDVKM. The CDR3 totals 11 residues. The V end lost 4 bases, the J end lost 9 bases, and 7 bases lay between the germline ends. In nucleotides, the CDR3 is TGTGCCAGCAGTTCAGGTGTTGAGCAGTTCTTC. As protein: CASSSGVEQFF.

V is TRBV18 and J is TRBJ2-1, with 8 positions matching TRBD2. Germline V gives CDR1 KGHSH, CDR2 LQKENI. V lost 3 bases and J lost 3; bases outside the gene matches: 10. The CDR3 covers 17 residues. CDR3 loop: CASSPGLASLIYNEQFF. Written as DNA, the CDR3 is TGTGCCAGCTCACCTGGACTAGCCAGCCTCATCTACAATGAGCAGTTCTTC.

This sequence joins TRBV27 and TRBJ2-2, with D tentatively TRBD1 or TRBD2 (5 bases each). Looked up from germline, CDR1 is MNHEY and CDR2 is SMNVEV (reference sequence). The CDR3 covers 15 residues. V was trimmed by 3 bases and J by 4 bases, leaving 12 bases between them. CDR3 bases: TGTGCCAGCAGTTTTATCCCTGGGGGCACCGGGGAGCTGTTTTTT. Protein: CASSFIPGGTGELFF.

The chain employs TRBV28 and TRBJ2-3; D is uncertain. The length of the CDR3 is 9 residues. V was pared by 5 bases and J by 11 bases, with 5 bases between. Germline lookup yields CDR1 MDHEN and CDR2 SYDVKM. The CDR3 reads CASSDEQYF. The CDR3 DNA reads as TGTGCCAGCAGTGACGAGCAGTATTTT.

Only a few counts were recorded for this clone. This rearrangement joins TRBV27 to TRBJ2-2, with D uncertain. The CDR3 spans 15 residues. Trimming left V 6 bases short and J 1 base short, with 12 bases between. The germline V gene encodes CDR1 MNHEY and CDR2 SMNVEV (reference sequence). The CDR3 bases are TGTGCCAGCAGCCGGTCCCTACTGAACACCGGGGAGCTGTTTTTT. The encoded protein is CASSRSLLNTGELFF.

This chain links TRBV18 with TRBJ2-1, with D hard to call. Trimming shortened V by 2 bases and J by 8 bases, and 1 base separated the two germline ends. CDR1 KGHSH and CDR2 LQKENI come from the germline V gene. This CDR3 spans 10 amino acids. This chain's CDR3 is CASSPDEQFF. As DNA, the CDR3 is TGTGCCAGCTCACCAGATGAGCAGTTCTTC.

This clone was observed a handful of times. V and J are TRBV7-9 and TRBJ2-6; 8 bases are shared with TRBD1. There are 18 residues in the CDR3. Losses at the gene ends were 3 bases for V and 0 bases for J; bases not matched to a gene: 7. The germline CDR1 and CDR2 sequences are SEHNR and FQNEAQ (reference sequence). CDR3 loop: CASSFPRQGHSGANVLTF. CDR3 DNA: TGTGCCAGCAGCTTTCCCAGACAGGGGCACTCTGGGGCCAACGTCCTGACTTTC.

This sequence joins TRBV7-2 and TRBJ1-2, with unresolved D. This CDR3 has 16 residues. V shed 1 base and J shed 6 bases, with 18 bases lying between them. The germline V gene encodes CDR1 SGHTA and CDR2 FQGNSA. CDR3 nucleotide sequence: TGTGCCAGCAGCTTAGGGGGTTGGGATAGGCTGAATGGCTACACCTTC. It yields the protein CASSLGGWDRLNGYTF.